These 22 T cell receptor beta chains were sequenced from one sample in a study of blood T cell repertoires in COVID-19. Data came from immunoSEQ multiplex PCR; TCRdb stores just in-frame clones and leaves some out. The sample carries about 140,000 clones, 81% recorded once. Input material: peripheral blood. Receptors were obtained from a human donor in a cohort sampled during active COVID-19.

The chain is built from TRBV27 and TRBJ2-6, with D possibly matching TRBD2 (5 bases). CDR3 size: 20 residues. Trimming removed 3 bases from V and 3 bases from J, with 24 bases in between. Germline assignment: CDR1 MNHEY and CDR2 SMNVEV (reference sequence). The chain's CDR3 is CASSLDPRASNPYGANVLTF. In DNA, the CDR3 is TGTGCCAGCAGTTTGGATCCGAGGGCTTCCAACCCGTATGGGGCCAACGTCCTGACTTTC.

The chain carries TRBV6-6 and TRBJ2-7; TRBD2 matches 10 bases. The CDR3 sequence is 16 residues long. Germline trimming cut 2 bases from V and 0 bases from J; bases unmatched to any gene: 4. Per germline, CDR1 MNHNY and CDR2 SVGAGI (reference sequence). The CDR3 spells CASSYPAGGGSYEQYF. The CDR3 nucleotides read TGTGCCAGCAGTTACCCAGCGGGAGGGGGCTCCTACGAGCAGTACTTC.

This clone turned up a few times. This rearrangement joins TRBV6-2 or TRBV6-3 to TRBJ2-7; 14 bases agree with TRBD2. CDR3 length: 19 residues. V lost 2 bases, J lost 3 bases, and 12 bases stayed unmatched. Germline CDR1 reads MNHEY; CDR2 reads SVGEGT. This chain's CDR3 is CASSYPTSGRAVPDYEQYF. The CDR3 DNA reads TGTGCCAGCAGTTACCCGACTAGCGGGAGGGCGGTTCCGGACTACGAGCAGTACTTC.

Regarding this clone: Other DNA sequences of this sample code for an identical CDR3. The chain is built from TRBV6-2 or TRBV6-3 and TRBJ2-7; 8 bases map to TRBD2. The CDR3 runs 14 residues. The junction had 0 bases not matched to a gene; V was cut back by 2 bases and J by 0 bases. Germline lookup yields CDR1 MNHEY and CDR2 SVGEGT. CDR3 coding DNA: TGTGCCAGCAGTTACACTAGCGGCTCCTACGAGCAGTACTTC. Translated, it gives CASSYTSGSYEQYF.

The V gene is TRBV27, the J gene TRBJ1-5, with TRBD1 identical over 8 bases. This CDR3 has 14 residues. The V segment lost 3 bases and the J segment 7 bases; nucleotides outside the gene matches: 5. The germline V gene has CDR1 MNHEY and CDR2 SMNVEV (reference sequence). The CDR3 DNA follows: TGTGCCAGCAGTTTCTCAGGGGGCAGGCAGCCCCAGCATTTT. Translating it yields CASSFSGGRQPQHF.

The chain couples TRBV27 to TRBJ1-2; 7 nucleotides line up with TRBD1. This CDR3 has 14 residues. J gave up 8 bases and V 5 bases, and 11 bases lay outside the gene matches. The germline gives CDR1 MNHEY, CDR2 SMNVEV (reference sequence). The CDR3: CASSANDRVGGYTF. The CDR3 DNA is TGTGCCAGCAGTGCAAATGACAGGGTTGGAGGCTACACCTTC.

The chain combines TRBV5-1 with TRBJ1-1; tentatively, D is TRBD1 (6 bases). CDR3 length: 14 residues. The germline V gene encodes CDR1 SGHRS and CDR2 YFSETQ. The V end was cut by 2 bases, the J end by 3 bases, with 11 bases between. The CDR3, as DNA: TGCGCCAGCAGCTTACAGGGACAATACACTGAAGCTTTCTTT. It translates to CASSLQGQYTEAFF. The full variable domain, in which reference TRBV5-1 and TRBJ1-1 provide the parts outside the CDR3, is KAGVTQTPRYLIKTRGQQVTLSCSPISGHRSVSWYQQTPGQGLQFLFEYFSETQRNKGNFPGRFSGRQFSNSRSEMNVSTLELGDSALYLCASSLQGQYTEAFFGQGTRLTVV.

The chain combines TRBV27 with TRBJ2-7; 16 nucleotides match TRBD2. CDR1 MNHEY and CDR2 SMNVEV come from the germline V gene (reference sequence). CDR3 length: 19 amino acids. V trimming: 0 bases; J trimming: 1 base; junction bases outside the gene matches: 6. CDR3 in DNA: TGTGCCAGCAGTTTATCGGGGACTAGCGGGAGGGGGAGGTCCTACGAGCAGTACTTC. Encoded protein: CASSLSGTSGRGRSYEQYF.

This rearrangement joins TRBV4-1 to TRBJ1-1, with TRBD1 matching over 11 bases. The germline CDR1 and CDR2 sequences are MGHRA and YSYEKL. This CDR3 region has 15 residues. V lost 3 bases to trimming and J lost 4 bases; unmatched junction nucleotides: 4. CDR3 in DNA: TGCGCCAGCAGCCAGGTAGGACAGGGGGCCACTGAAGCTTTCTTT. Translation gives CASSQVGQGATEAFF.

The rearrangement joins TRBV19 to TRBJ2-2; 9 positions agree with TRBD2. This CDR3 is built from 16 residues. V lost 5 bases and J lost 1; bases outside the gene matches: 5. Germline CDR1 reads LNHDA; CDR2 reads SQIVND (reference sequence). The CDR3 is CASSPGTSLNTGELFF. The CDR3, as DNA: TGTGCCAGTAGTCCCGGGACTAGCCTGAACACCGGGGAGCTGTTTTTT.

As concerns this clone: Other DNA sequences from this sample encode an identical CDR3 as well. The J gene is TRBJ2-6, the V gene TRBV9, with 7 bases matching TRBD1. Losses at the gene ends were 4 bases for V and 1 base for J; bases not matched to a gene: 2. CDR1 is SGDLS and CDR2 is YYNGEE in the germline V gene. The CDR3 consists of 15 residues. CDR3 loop: CASSTGQSGANVLTF. The CDR3 nucleotides are TGTGCCAGCAGCACGGGACAGTCTGGGGCCAACGTCCTGACTTTC.

This clone was detected only once. Other DNA sequences from this sample encode an identical CDR3 as well. V gene TRBV27 combines with J gene TRBJ1-5; TRBD1 matches 7 bases. Germline V gene data show CDR1 as MNHEY and CDR2 as SMNVEV (reference sequence). This CDR3 is 14 amino acids long. V lost 3 bases, J lost 7 bases, and 6 bases stayed unmatched. The chain's CDR3 is CASSFGQGGQPQHF. The CDR3 DNA reads as TGTGCCAGCAGTTTCGGCCAAGGGGGCCAGCCCCAGCATTTT.

This sequence joins TRBV19 and TRBJ1-1, with D possibly being TRBD1 (5 bases). The germline V gene encodes CDR1 LNHDA and CDR2 SQIVND (reference sequence). This CDR3 contains 14 residues. V was trimmed by 3 bases and J by 5 bases, leaving 13 bases between them. The CDR3 is CASSIGVRDTEAFF. The CDR3 nucleotides are TGTGCCAGTAGTATTGGTGTCAGGGATACTGAAGCTTTCTTT.

The chain employs TRBV7-8 and TRBJ2-7; 7 bases match TRBD1. V trimming: 4 bases; J trimming: 3 bases; junction bases outside the gene matches: 6. CDR3 size: 14 residues. Germline V gives CDR1 SGHVS, CDR2 FQNEAQ. For the CDR3, the DNA is TGTGCCAGCAGCTCCCAGGGACAGCTCTACGAGCAGTACTTC. Translated: CASSSQGQLYEQYF. The whole variable domain, filled in from reference TRBV7-8 and TRBJ2-7, reads GAGVSQSPRYKVAKRGQDVALRCDPISGHVSLFWYQQALGQGPEFLTYFQNEAQLDKSGLPSDRFFAERPEGSVSTLKIQRTQQEDSAVYLCASSSQGQLYEQYFGPGTRLTVT.

CDR3 residues: CASSSTTTIFQETQYF. DNA of the CDR3: TGTGCCAGCAGCTCAACTACCACGATATTCCAAGAGACCCAGTACTTC. The genes are TRBV7-2 and TRBJ2-5; D is uncertain. The ends were cut back, 4 bases at V and 1 base at J, with 16 bases in the middle. The CDR3 sequence is 16 residues long. Germline CDR1 and CDR2: SGHTA and FQGNSA.

CDR3 sequence: CASSHQTSGRYFEQFF. DNA for the CDR3: TGCGCCAGCAGCCACCAGACTAGCGGGAGGTATTTTGAGCAGTTCTTC. The chain joins TRBV4-1 to TRBJ2-1; 13 positions agree with TRBD2. The CDR3 has 16 amino acids. The V gene's germline CDR1 is MGHRA and CDR2 YSYEKL. V was clipped by 3 bases and J by 9 bases; unmatched bases: 8.

CDR3: CASSDRGHTDTQYF. CDR3 DNA sequence: TGTGCCAGTAGTGACAGGGGGCATACAGATACGCAGTATTTT. This chain links TRBV19 with TRBJ2-3; 10 nucleotides agree with TRBD1. Trimming took 5 bases from V and 3 from J; bases not matched to a gene: 2. This CDR3 spans 14 amino acids. Germline assignment: CDR1 LNHDA and CDR2 SQIVND (reference sequence).

Only one count was recorded for this clone. This chain joins TRBV4-3 and TRBJ2-7; 7 bases fit TRBD2. The CDR3 sequence is 14 residues long. Germline assignment: CDR1 LGHNA and CDR2 YSLEER. The ends lost 3 bases at V and 2 bases at J; junction bases unmatched: 4. In DNA, the CDR3 is TGCGCCAGCAGCCACCGGGACTATCCCTACGAGCAGTACTTC. This gives the protein CASSHRDYPYEQYF.

J is TRBJ1-2 and V is TRBV4-1, with D perhaps matching TRBD1 (5 bases). This CDR3 is built from 17 residues. V was trimmed by 7 bases and J by 7 bases, leaving 28 bases between them. Germline loops: CDR1 MGHRA, CDR2 YSYEKL. The CDR3 region has the DNA TGCGCCAGCACCCCACTGGCGGATACAGGAGGGAGGTCTGGCTACACCTTC. Amino acids: CASTPLADTGGRSGYTF.

V and J are TRBV28 and TRBJ2-1; perhaps TRBD1 as D (6 bases). The V gene lost 6 bases and the J gene lost 0 bases, with 12 bases spanning the gap. The CDR3 contains 15 residues. Germline V gene data show CDR1 as MDHEN and CDR2 as SYDVKM. The CDR3 sequence: CASSSDRSSYNEQFF. CDR3 nucleotide sequence: TGTGCCAGCAGCTCCGACAGGAGCTCCTACAATGAGCAGTTCTTC.

This clone was picked up a small number of times. J is TRBJ2-7 and V is TRBV7-6, with TRBD2 identical over 7 bases. Germline CDR1 reads SGHVS; CDR2 reads FNYEAQ. This CDR3 is built from 15 residues. V lost 2 bases to trimming and J lost 3 bases; unmatched junction nucleotides: 7. The chain's CDR3 is CASSLYAGEGYEQYF. The CDR3 DNA follows: TGTGCCAGCAGCTTATACGCTGGGGAGGGCTACGAGCAGTACTTC.

The chain recombines TRBV15 with TRBJ2-7; the D gene is possibly TRBD1 (6 bases). Trimming stripped 4 bases from V and 3 bases from J, with 13 bases between. The germline gives CDR1 LNHNV, CDR2 YYDKDF (reference sequence). The length of the CDR3 is 14 residues. The CDR3 DNA reads TGTGCCACCAGCACCCGCAGGGGTGACTACGAGCAGTACTTC. Translating it yields CATSTRRGDYEQYF.